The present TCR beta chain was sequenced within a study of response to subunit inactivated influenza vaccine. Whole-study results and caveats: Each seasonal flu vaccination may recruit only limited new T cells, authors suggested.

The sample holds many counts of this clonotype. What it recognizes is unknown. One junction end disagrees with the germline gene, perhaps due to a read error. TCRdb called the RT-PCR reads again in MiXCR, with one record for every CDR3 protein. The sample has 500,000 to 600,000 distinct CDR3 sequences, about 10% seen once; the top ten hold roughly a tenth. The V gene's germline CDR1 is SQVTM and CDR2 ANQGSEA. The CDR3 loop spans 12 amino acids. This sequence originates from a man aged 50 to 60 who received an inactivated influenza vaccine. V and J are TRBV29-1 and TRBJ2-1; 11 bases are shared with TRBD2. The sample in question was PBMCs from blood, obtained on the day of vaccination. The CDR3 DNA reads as TGCAGCGTTGGAGTAGCGGGGGGGCCTTGTACGTTC. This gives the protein CSVGVAGGPCTF.